The 26 T cell receptor beta chains presented below share a single source sample, sequenced in a study of preoperative IRX-2 immunotherapy in early breast cancer. Documented treatment: preoperative locoregional IRX-2 cytokine immunotherapy. Profiled with immunoSEQ multiplex PCR; TCRdb holds only in-frame clones, not every one. Among approximately 96,000 clones listed, 80% to 90% were seen once. The starting material was tumor tissue, obtained after IRX-2 immunotherapy. Receptors originate from a human donor with breast cancer.

The chain combines TRBV18 with TRBJ2-1; D ambiguous. Trimming shortened V by 2 bases and J by 0 bases, and 11 bases separated the two germline ends. The CDR3 length is 16 residues. Germline V lookup: CDR1 KGHSH, CDR2 LQKENI. The DNA of the CDR3 is TGTGCCAGCTCACCAAAGCGCTTTAGCTCCTACAATGAGCAGTTCTTC. Translated: CASSPKRFSSYNEQFF.

V and J are TRBV19 and TRBJ2-5, with 8 bases aligning to TRBD2. The CDR3 covers 16 residues. V dropped 5 bases and J dropped 5; count of bases not matched to a gene: 13. Germline-derived CDR1 and CDR2 are LNHDA and SQIVND (reference sequence). Here the CDR3 reads CASSQITGGQLETQYF. Here the CDR3 DNA reads TGTGCCAGTAGTCAAATAACGGGGGGGCAGCTGGAGACCCAGTACTTC.

The CDR3 region is CASSPGDRAHYGYTF. For the CDR3, the DNA is TGTGCCAGCTCACCGGGGGACAGGGCACACTATGGCTACACCTTC. V usage is TRBV18 and J usage is TRBJ1-2; 9 bases fit TRBD1. The CDR3 totals 15 residues. CDR1 KGHSH and CDR2 LQKENI come from the germline V gene. V dropped 3 bases and J dropped 3; count of bases not matched to a gene: 5.

The CDR3 here is CASSYSKDHNSPLHF. CDR3 nucleotides: TGTGCCAGCAGTTACTCGAAGGATCATAATTCACCCCTCCACTTT. V usage is TRBV6-8 and J usage is TRBJ1-6; D call uncertain. V was shortened by 0 bases and J by 5 bases, with 8 bases between the two germline ends. Germline CDR1 reads MNHGY; CDR2 reads SAAAGT. The CDR3 is 15 residues long.

This clone was found a few times. The J gene is TRBJ2-2, the V gene TRBV28; TRBD1 aligns across 7 bases. This CDR3 has 14 residues. J lost 1 base, V lost 5 bases, and 1 base had no gene match. Germline V gene lookup returns CDR1 MDHEN and CDR2 SYDVKM. The CDR3 region is CASSRQGNTGELFF. The CDR3 DNA is TGTGCCAGCAGTCGACAGGGGAACACCGGGGAGCTGTTTTTT.

The genes are TRBV28 and TRBJ1-1; tentative D call: TRBD1 (5 bases). The CDR3 has 15 residues. V lost 6 bases to trimming and J lost 3 bases, with 17 bases between them. Germline V CDR1 and CDR2: MDHEN, SYDVKM. The CDR3 loop reads CASSPEGKGYTEAFF. CDR3 sequence (DNA): TGTGCCAGCAGCCCGGAAGGGAAGGGGTACACTGAAGCTTTCTTT.

The chain carries TRBV5-1 and TRBJ2-5, with 7 bases aligning to TRBD1. The CDR3 has 14 amino acids. The germline V gene has CDR1 SGHRS and CDR2 YFSETQ. J gave up 5 bases and V 2 bases, and 6 bases lay outside the gene matches. The CDR3 DNA sequence: TGCGCCAGCAGCTTAGTGACAGGGTCGGAGACCCAGTACTTC. It encodes CASSLVTGSETQYF.

The chain has TRBV6-4 and TRBJ1-4; TRBD1 is a possible D gene (5 bases). CDR3 length: 13 residues. From germline, CDR1 is MRHNA and CDR2 SNTAGT. Trimming took 7 bases from V and 7 from J, leaving 13 bases between them. The CDR3 bases are TGTGCCAGCACCCTTTCGGGGGGTGAAAAACTGTTTTTT. This encodes CASTLSGGEKLFF.

The chain combines TRBV6-8 with TRBJ1-1; D uncertain. The CDR3 consists of 13 residues. Looked up from germline, CDR1 is MNHGY and CDR2 is SAAAGT. V lost 11 bases and J lost 1, with 14 bases in between. CDR3 sequence reads: CAVTRTENTEAFF. CDR3 DNA: TGTGCCGTCACGCGGACGGAGAACACTGAAGCTTTCTTT.

The chain is built from TRBV6-1 and TRBJ1-2; D is ambiguous. The CDR3 runs 14 residues. The germline V gene encodes CDR1 MNHNS and CDR2 SASEGT. Trimming pared 1 base from V and 3 bases from J, leaving 9 bases between. The CDR3 is CASSEGPMDYGYTF. In DNA form, the CDR3 reads TGTGCCAGCAGTGAAGGGCCGATGGACTATGGCTACACCTTC.

This clone is a singleton in its sample. V usage is TRBV6-8 and J usage is TRBJ2-7; perhaps TRBD2 as D (6 bases). The V end was cut by 6 bases, the J end by 4 bases, with 13 bases between. The CDR3 sequence is 13 residues long. Germline V lookup: CDR1 MNHGY, CDR2 SAAAGT. The CDR3 protein is CASSREYRYEQYF. CDR3 in DNA: TGTGCCAGCAGCCGGGAGTACCGGTACGAGCAGTACTTC.

The chain is built from TRBV1 and TRBJ1-2; TRBD1 reflects the table's D call only, with no check against the DNA. TRBV1 is a recognized pseudogene. This CDR3 comprises 15 residues. CDR3 DNA: TGCGCCAGCAGCTACGCAGGGGTTACTAACTATGGCTACACCTTC. It specifies CASSYAGVTNYGYTF.

The chain uses TRBV19 and TRBJ2-7; the D gene is possibly TRBD1 (6 bases). Looked up from germline, CDR1 is LNHDA and CDR2 is SQIVND (reference sequence). V was pared by 5 bases and J by 3 bases, with 17 bases between. The CDR3 loop spans 15 amino acids. CDR3 protein: CASSPLRDTIYEQYF. The CDR3 DNA is TGTGCCAGTAGTCCCCTCCGGGACACAATCTACGAGCAGTACTTC.

This clone occurred a few times. The chain carries TRBV19 and TRBJ2-7; tentatively, D is TRBD2 (5 bases). This CDR3 has 16 residues. Germline values: CDR1 LNHDA, CDR2 SQIVND (reference sequence). V lost 0 bases and J 2 bases, leaving 14 bases between the germline ends. The CDR3 bases are TGTGCCAGTAGTATAGACGTGGGGAGCTCCACCTACGAGCAGTACTTC. Encoded protein: CASSIDVGSSTYEQYF.

The chain is built from TRBV11-3 and TRBJ1-2; TRBD1 matches 8 bases. This CDR3 is built from 16 residues. V was pared by 5 bases and J by 8 bases, with 16 bases of the junction left unmatched. The germline gives CDR1 SGHNT, CDR2 YENEEA. DNA of the CDR3: TGTGCCAGCAGCATAACGACAGGGGCCGCGGCTGAGGGCTACACCTTC. Encoded protein: CASSITTGAAAEGYTF.

The chain carries TRBV28 and TRBJ1-2, with 7 bases that match TRBD1. The V segment lost 7 bases and the J segment 8 bases; nucleotides outside the gene matches: 10. Germline CDR1 MDHEN, CDR2 SYDVKM. The CDR3 length is 13 residues. CDR3 bases: TGTGCCAGCACCAAGGACAGGATGGGCGGCTACACCTTC. This sequence encodes CASTKDRMGGYTF.

This sequence joins TRBV4-1 and TRBJ2-3; 9 bases match TRBD2. Losses at the gene ends were 1 base for V and 6 bases for J; bases not matched to a gene: 8. The CDR3 runs 16 residues. Germline CDR1 MGHRA, CDR2 YSYEKL. CDR3 in DNA: TGCGCCAGCAGCCAAGTATCCAGCGGGAGGATGGATACGCAGTATTTT. Amino acids: CASSQVSSGRMDTQYF.

This clone was counted between two and nine times. The gene calls are TRBV15 and TRBJ2-1, with 7 bases aligning to TRBD1. The CDR3 sequence is 15 residues long. The trim removed 0 bases at V and 8 bases at J, leaving 7 bases unmatched. CDR1 LNHNV and CDR2 YYDKDF come from the germline V gene (reference sequence). The chain's CDR3 is CATSRDVTGVHEQFF. In DNA, the CDR3 is TGTGCCACCAGCAGAGACGTAACAGGGGTGCATGAGCAGTTCTTC.

The chain recombines TRBV28 with TRBJ1-2; tentatively, D is TRBD1 (6 bases). CDR3 size: 13 residues. In germline, CDR1 is MDHEN, CDR2 SYDVKM. V shed 3 bases and J shed 3 bases, with 8 bases lying between them. CDR3 in amino acids: CASSFAGDYGYTF. The CDR3 nucleotides are TGTGCCAGCAGTTTTGCAGGGGACTATGGCTACACCTTC.

The chain links TRBV30 to TRBJ1-1; D remains unclear. In germline, CDR1 is GTSNPN, CDR2 SVGIG (reference sequence). The V end was cut by 2 bases, the J end by 1 base, with 8 bases between. This CDR3 has 13 residues. Here the CDR3 DNA reads TGTGCCTGGAGTATCCGGGAGAACACTGAAGCTTTCTTT. This codes for CAWSIRENTEAFF. Complete variable domain (other parts from reference TRBV30 and TRBJ1-1): SQTIHQWPATLVQPVGSPLSLECTVEGTSNPNLYWYRQAAGRGLQLLFYSVGIGQISSEVPQNLSASRPQDRQFILSSKKLLLSDSGFYLCAWSIRENTEAFFGQGTRLTVV.

In its sample, this clone was seen once. The gene calls are TRBV19 and TRBJ2-3, with 8 positions matching TRBD2. V was pared by 6 bases and J by 2 bases, with 7 bases of the junction left unmatched. Germline CDR1 reads LNHDA; CDR2 reads SQIVND (reference sequence). The CDR3 extends over 15 amino acids. The CDR3 region is CASSPRGAITDTQYF. The CDR3 DNA sequence: TGTGCCAGTAGCCCGCGGGGGGCTATCACAGATACGCAGTATTTT. Full variable domain (outside the CDR3, taken from reference TRBV19 and TRBJ2-3): DGGITQSPKYLFRKEGQNVTLSCEQNLNHDAMYWYRQDPGQGLRLIYYSQIVNDFQKGDIAEGYSVSREKKESFPLTVTSAQKNPTAFYLCASSPRGAITDTQYFGPGTRLTVL.

The chain couples TRBV1 to TRBJ1-1; whether TRBD1, the table's D call, matches the DNA was not checked. TRBV1 is annotated as a pseudogene. The CDR3 has 18 residues. CDR3 in amino acids: CASSQTGQGWRANTEAFF. DNA for the CDR3: TGCGCCAGCAGCCAGACTGGACAGGGGTGGCGGGCGAACACTGAAGCTTTCTTT.

The chain combines TRBV18 with TRBJ2-7, with 9 bases that match TRBD2. CDR1 is KGHSH and CDR2 is LQKENI in the germline V gene. The trim removed 3 bases at V and 3 bases at J, leaving 9 bases unmatched. CDR3 size: 16 residues. The CDR3, as DNA: TGTGCCAGCTCACCTGGCGGGAGGGCCCTTAGCTACGAGCAGTACTTC. Translation: CASSPGGRALSYEQYF.

The chain combines TRBV18 with TRBJ2-5; D is ambiguous. Trimming shortened V by 6 bases and J by 5 bases, and 10 bases separated the two germline ends. This CDR3 region has 12 residues. Germline CDR1 KGHSH, CDR2 LQKENI. DNA of the CDR3: TGTGCCAGCTCGCCGGATCGCGAGACCCAGTACTTC. Its protein is CASSPDRETQYF.

The chain recombines TRBV19 with TRBJ1-1, with 8 bases aligning to TRBD1. Unmatched junction bases numbered 15, after V lost 10 bases and J lost 8 bases. From germline, CDR1 is LNHDA and CDR2 SQIVND (reference sequence). The CDR3 totals 14 residues. The CDR3 nucleotides are TGTGCCACCTCAACGGACAGGGCCTCGGTCGAAGCTTTCTTT. As protein: CATSTDRASVEAFF.

This clone was seen a single time. V and J are TRBV6-1 and TRBJ1-5, with D unresolved. The V and J ends lost 0 bases and 6 bases respectively, with 6 bases between them. This CDR3 is 13 amino acids long. CDR1 and CDR2 (germline): MNHNS, SASEGT. CDR3 DNA: TGTGCCAGCAGTGAAGCGGGGATTCAGCCCCAGCATTTT. It encodes CASSEAGIQPQHF.